This record concerns one T cell receptor beta chain sequence. Its antigen is unknown. TCRdb reprocessed the RT-PCR reads via MiXCR and lists one record per CDR3 protein. The table records around 580,000 distinct CDR3 sequences, over 9.5% of them present only once. Trimming removed 2 bases at V and 2 bases at J, with 9 bases between. The CDR3 runs to 14 residues. The germline gives CDR1 MNHEY, CDR2 SVGAGI. The data derive from a study of response to subunit inactivated influenza vaccine. Study-level points and caveats: That few new T cells are recruited by each seasonal influenza vaccination was the authors' suggestion.

The source is a man in his fifties who received an inactivated influenza vaccine. This rearrangement joins TRBV6-5 to TRBJ1-2; D gene uncertain. The sequencing used PBMCs from blood, collected on the day of vaccination. The CDR3 is CASSYRAANYGYTF. The DNA of the CDR3 is TGTGCCAGCAGTTACAGGGCAGCAAACTATGGCTACACCTTC.